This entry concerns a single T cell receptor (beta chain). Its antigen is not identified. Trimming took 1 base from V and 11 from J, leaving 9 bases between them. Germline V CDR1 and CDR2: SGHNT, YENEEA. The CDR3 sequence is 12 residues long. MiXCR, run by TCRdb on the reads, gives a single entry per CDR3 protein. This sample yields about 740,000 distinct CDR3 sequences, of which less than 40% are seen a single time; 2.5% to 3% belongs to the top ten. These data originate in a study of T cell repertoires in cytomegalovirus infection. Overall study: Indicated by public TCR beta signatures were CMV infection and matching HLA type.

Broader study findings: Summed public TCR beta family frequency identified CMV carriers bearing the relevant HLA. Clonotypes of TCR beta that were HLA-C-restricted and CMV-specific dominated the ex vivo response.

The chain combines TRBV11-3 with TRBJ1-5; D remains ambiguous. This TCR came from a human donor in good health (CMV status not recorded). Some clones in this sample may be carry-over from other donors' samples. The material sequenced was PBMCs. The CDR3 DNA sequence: TGTGCCAGCAGCTTAGGGTCACTGTCCCAGCATTTT. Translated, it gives CASSLGSLSQHF. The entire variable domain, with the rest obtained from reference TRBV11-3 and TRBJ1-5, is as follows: EAGVVQSPRYKIIEKKQPVAFWCNPISGHNTLYWYLQNLGQGPELLIRYENEEAVDDSQLPKDRFSAERLKGVDSTLKIQPAELGDSAVYLCASSLGSLSQHFGDGTRLSIL.